Reported below is one T cell receptor beta chain. This entry comes from a study of shared clonotypes between healthy human individuals. On the study more broadly: The study enrolled a couple of women and a few men aged 18 to 49.

Clones were read by immunoSEQ multiplex PCR, and TCRdb kept only the in-frame ones, dropping some. The sample has about 2.4 million clones; approximately 93% are singletons. The germline V gene encodes CDR1 MDHEN and CDR2 SYDVKM. With 5 bases clipped from V and 5 bases from J, the junction kept 17 bases outside the gene matches. The CDR3 is made up of 17 amino acids. Both subsets, CD45RA+ naive and CD45RA-negative memory, were split from the CD4+ cells. This TCR derives from a man aged 18 to 30 in good health. Some clones in this sample may be carry-over from other donors' samples. Sequenced material: naive CD4+ T cells from PBMCs. The subset: CD45RA+ positively selected. V is TRBV28 and J is TRBJ1-2, with 7 positions matching TRBD1. The CDR3 loop is CASSPAQIRDREYGYTF. The DNA of the CDR3 is TGTGCCAGCAGTCCGGCCCAAATACGGGACAGAGAATATGGCTACACCTTC.